These 5 T cell receptor beta chains came from one sample sequenced in a study of shared clonotypes between healthy human individuals. Here immunoSEQ multiplex PCR was the method, and the copy in TCRdb shows in-frame clones only, minus some. The profile shows about 2 million clones, approximately 94% of them singletons. Naivety among CD8 cells was defined by CD45RO negativity and positive CCR7 selection, thereby excluding terminally differentiated effector memory CD45RA+ cells. Input material: naive CD8+ T cells sorted from blood. All receptors come from a man aged 18 to 30 in good health.

A remark on this clone: Additional DNA sequences in this sample encode the identical CDR3. The gene calls are TRBV7-8 and TRBJ2-7; D is possibly TRBD2 (5 bases). This CDR3 is built from 13 residues. Germline CDR1 SGHVS, CDR2 FQNEAQ. With 5 bases removed from V and 3 bases from J, the gap between germline ends came to 11 bases. This chain's CDR3 is CASSPGLGYEQYF. The CDR3 DNA is TGTGCCAGCAGCCCTGGACTGGGCTACGAGCAGTACTTC.

V and J are TRBV11-2 and TRBJ2-7; D unclear. This CDR3 spans 13 amino acids. Germline V gives CDR1 SGHAT, CDR2 FQNNGV. Deletions cut 1 base from V and 4 bases from J, with 8 bases between. The CDR3 DNA is TGTGCCAGCAGCTTAGGTGACATTTACGAGCAGTACTTC. This sequence encodes CASSLGDIYEQYF.

This chain's CDR3 is CASSTDGGTDYEQYF. The CDR3 bases are TGTGCCAGCAGCACAGACGGGGGGACAGACTACGAGCAGTACTTC. This chain connects TRBV11-2 to TRBJ2-7; either TRBD1 or TRBD2 may fit D (7 bases each). The CDR3 length is 15 residues. Per the germline V gene, CDR1 is SGHAT and CDR2 is FQNNGV. The V and J ends lost 5 bases and 3 bases respectively, with 17 bases between them.

The rearrangement uses TRBV14 and TRBJ1-6; D may be TRBD1 (6 bases). Trimming shortened V by 6 bases and J by 6 bases, and 12 bases separated the two germline ends. CDR3 size: 14 residues. Per germline, CDR1 SGHDN and CDR2 FVKESK. DNA for the CDR3: TGTGCCAGCAGACTCACAGGGCCTAATTCACCCCTCCACTTT. It specifies CASRLTGPNSPLHF.

The gene calls are TRBV6-1 and TRBJ2-7, with D uncertain. CDR1 MNHNS and CDR2 SASEGT come from the germline V gene. V was trimmed by 6 bases and J by 0 bases, leaving 6 bases between them. The CDR3 contains 12 residues. The chain's CDR3 is CASRVDSYEQYF. In nucleotides, the CDR3 is TGTGCCAGCAGAGTAGACTCCTACGAGCAGTACTTC.